This T cell receptor beta chain was recovered during a study of shared clonotypes between healthy human individuals. The method was immunoSEQ multiplex PCR; TCRdb's version includes in-frame clones alone and lacks a portion of them. The sample has around 1.6 million clones; 98% are singletons. Study-wide points: The donor pool, a small one, limited the genetic and exposure-history diversity represented.

As concerns this clone: The antigen is unknown.

With 7 bases removed from V and 4 bases from J, the gap between germline ends came to 7 bases. There are 12 residues in the CDR3. Germline CDR1 reads MDHEN; CDR2 reads SYDVKM. The split of CD4+ cells yielded CD45RA+ naive and CD45RA-negative memory subsets. The J gene is TRBJ2-2, the V gene TRBV28; unclear D gene. The sequencing input was naive CD4+ T cells sorted from blood. Stated subset: CD45RA+ positively selected. This clonotype was obtained from a young man in good health. The CDR3 is CASTPSTGELFF. The DNA of the CDR3 is TGTGCCAGCACCCCCAGCACCGGGGAGCTGTTTTTT.